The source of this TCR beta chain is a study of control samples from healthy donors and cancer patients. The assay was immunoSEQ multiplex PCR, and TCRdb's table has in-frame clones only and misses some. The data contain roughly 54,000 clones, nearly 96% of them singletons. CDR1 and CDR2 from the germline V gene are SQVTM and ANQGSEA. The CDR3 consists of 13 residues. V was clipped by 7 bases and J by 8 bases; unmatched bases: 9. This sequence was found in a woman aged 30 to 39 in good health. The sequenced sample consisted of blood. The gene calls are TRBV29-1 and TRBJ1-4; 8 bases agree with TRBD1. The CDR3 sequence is CSAGTGRGEKLFF. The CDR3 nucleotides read TGCAGCGCCGGGACAGGTCGGGGCGAAAAACTGTTTTTT.